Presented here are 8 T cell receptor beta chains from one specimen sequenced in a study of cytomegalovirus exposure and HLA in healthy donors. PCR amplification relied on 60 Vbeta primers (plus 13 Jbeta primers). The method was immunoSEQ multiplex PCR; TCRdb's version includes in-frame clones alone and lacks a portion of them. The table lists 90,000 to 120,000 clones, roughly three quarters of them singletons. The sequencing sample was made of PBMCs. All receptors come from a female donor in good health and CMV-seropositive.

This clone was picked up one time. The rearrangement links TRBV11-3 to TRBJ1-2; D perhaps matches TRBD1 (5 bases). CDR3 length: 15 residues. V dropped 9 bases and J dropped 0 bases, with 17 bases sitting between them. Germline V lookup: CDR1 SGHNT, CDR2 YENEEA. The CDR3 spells CARRNMTETNYGYTF. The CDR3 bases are TGTGCCAGAAGAAATATGACAGAGACTAACTATGGCTACACCTTC.

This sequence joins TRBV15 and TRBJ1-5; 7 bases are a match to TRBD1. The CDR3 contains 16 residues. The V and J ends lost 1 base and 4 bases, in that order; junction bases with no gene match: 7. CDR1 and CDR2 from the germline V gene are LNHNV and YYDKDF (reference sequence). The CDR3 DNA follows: TGTGCCACCAGCAGAGCCGTGGCAGGGGGAAATCAGCCCCAGCATTTT. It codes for CATSRAVAGGNQPQHF. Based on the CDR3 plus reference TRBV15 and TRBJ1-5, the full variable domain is DAMVIQNPRYQVTQFGKPVTLSCSQTLNHNVMYWYQQKSSQAPKLLFHYYDKDFNNEADTPDNFQSRRPNTSFCFLDIRSPGLGDTAMYLCATSRAVAGGNQPQHFGDGTRLSIL.

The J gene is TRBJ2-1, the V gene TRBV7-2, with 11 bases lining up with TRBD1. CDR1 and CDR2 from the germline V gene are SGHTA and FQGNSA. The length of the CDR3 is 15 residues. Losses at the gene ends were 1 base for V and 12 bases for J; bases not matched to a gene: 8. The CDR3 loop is CASSLGSGTGGVQFF. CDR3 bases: TGTGCCAGCAGCTTAGGCTCCGGGACAGGGGGAGTGCAGTTCTTC.

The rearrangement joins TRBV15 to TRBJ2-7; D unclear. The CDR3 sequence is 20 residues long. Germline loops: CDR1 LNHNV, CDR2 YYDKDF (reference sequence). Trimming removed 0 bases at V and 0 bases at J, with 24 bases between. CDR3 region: CATSRDPPERSRRSSYEQYF. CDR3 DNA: TGTGCCACCAGCAGAGACCCCCCAGAGAGGAGCAGAAGGAGCTCCTACGAGCAGTACTTC.

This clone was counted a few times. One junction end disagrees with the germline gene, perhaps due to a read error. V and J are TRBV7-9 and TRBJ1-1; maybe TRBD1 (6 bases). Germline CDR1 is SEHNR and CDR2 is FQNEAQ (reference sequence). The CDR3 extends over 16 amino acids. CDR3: CSSSLGGLRLETEAFF. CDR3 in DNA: TGTTCCAGCAGCTTAGGGGGACTTAGGTTAGAGACTGAAGCTTTCTTT.

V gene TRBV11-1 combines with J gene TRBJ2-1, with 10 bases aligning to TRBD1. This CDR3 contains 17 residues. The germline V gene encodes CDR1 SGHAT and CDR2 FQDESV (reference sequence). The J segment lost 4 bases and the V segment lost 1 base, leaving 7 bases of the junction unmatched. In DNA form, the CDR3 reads TGTGCCAGCAGCTTAGATTCCAGGACAGGGGGTTACAATGAGCAGTTCTTC. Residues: CASSLDSRTGGYNEQFF.

In nucleotides, the CDR3 is TGCGCCAGCAGCCAAGATAGGACAGGGAGGTACTATGGCTACACCTTC. Translation: CASSQDRTGRYYGYTF. This chain joins TRBV4-1 and TRBJ1-2, with TRBD1 matching 8 bases. Germline CDR1 and CDR2: MGHRA and YSYEKL. V shed 0 bases, J shed 3 bases, and the junction held 6 bases outside the gene matches. This CDR3 contains 16 residues.

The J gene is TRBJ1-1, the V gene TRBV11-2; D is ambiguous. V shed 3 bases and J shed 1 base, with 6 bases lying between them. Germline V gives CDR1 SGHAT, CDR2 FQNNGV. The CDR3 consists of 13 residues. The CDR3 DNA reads TGTGCCAGCAGCTTGCGAAGGAACACTGAAGCTTTCTTT. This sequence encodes CASSLRRNTEAFF.